This section outlines one TCR beta chain sequence together with its context. Antigen: not known. The sample comes from a study of pediatric ulcerative colitis. The study's findings and limits: This repertoire reflects total lymphocytes rather than subpopulations like regulatory T cells.

The survey-level immunoSEQ assay was used. The assay was immunoSEQ multiplex PCR, and TCRdb's table has in-frame clones only and misses some. The sample gives approximately 1,400 clones, 90% of which show up once; approximately 3% is in the top ten. Germline V gene sequence: CDR1 SGHVS, CDR2 FQNEAQ. The CDR3 length is 14 residues. V shed 1 base and J shed 3 bases, with 6 bases lying between them. The chain combines TRBV7-8 with TRBJ1-4; tentative D call: TRBD1 (5 bases). The receptor was isolated from a boy between 10 and 17 years old with severe ulcerative colitis. Input material: blood. The CDR3: CASSLGDPNEKLFF. The DNA of the CDR3 is TGTGCCAGCAGCTTAGGGGACCCTAATGAAAAACTGTTTTTT.